These 19 T cell receptor beta chains were all obtained from the same sample, sequenced in a study of CD4 T cells in relation to SARS-CoV-2 and coronaviruses (TCRdb year 2021). For these receptors, no antigen is known. The library was obtained by the immunoSEQ multiplex PCR assay. Drawn from immuneACCESS, this table holds only the in-frame rearrangements with V and J called that TCRdb kept. Clones are partly lost; checked studies trace under half to an unresolved V gene and leave the rest unexplained. This sample comprises tens of thousands of clones, 77% of them detected only once. Of the sample, about 2.5% falls within the top ten clones. The sequenced sample consisted of memory CD4+ T cells from PBMCs, cultured in vitro. The meaning of the sample's cell subset or site label: memory (non-naive) CD4+ T cells. These TCRs come from an adult with COVID-19.

The chain has TRBV6-6 and TRBJ2-1; 7 bases align to TRBD2. The germline gives CDR1 MNHNY, CDR2 SVGAGI (reference sequence). V shed 7 bases and J 2 bases; nucleotides not matched to a gene: 8. There are 15 residues in the CDR3. This CDR3 reads CASTTSGTAYNEQFF. Here the CDR3 DNA reads TGTGCCAGCACCACGAGCGGGACCGCCTACAATGAGCAGTTCTTC.

Concerning this clone itself: Additional DNA sequences in this sample encode the identical CDR3. The rearrangement uses TRBV6-5 and TRBJ2-5; D tentatively reads TRBD1 or TRBD2 (5 bases each). The germline V and J ends were trimmed by 0 bases and 5 bases, with 10 bases remaining between them. Germline CDR1 MNHEY, CDR2 SVGAGI. The CDR3 runs 14 residues. CDR3 sequence (DNA): TGTGCCAGCAGTTACTCGAGGGGCGTGGAGACCCAGTACTTC. It specifies CASSYSRGVETQYF.

This clone was counted only a few times. The chain joins TRBV6-1 to TRBJ2-5; D perhaps matches TRBD1 (7 bases). This CDR3 comprises 14 residues. Trimming took 2 bases from V and 9 from J, leaving 16 bases between them. Germline V gene lookup returns CDR1 MNHNS and CDR2 SASEGT. The CDR3 is CASSERGQSGAQYF. CDR3 DNA: TGTGCCAGCAGTGAACGGGGACAGTCGGGGGCCCAGTACTTC.

The V gene is TRBV6-6, the J gene TRBJ2-3, with TRBD1 matching over 9 bases. This CDR3 spans 16 amino acids. From germline, CDR1 is MNHNY and CDR2 SVGAGI (reference sequence). Trimming at V came to 5 bases and at J to 0 bases, leaving 6 bases not matched to a gene. CDR3 nucleotide sequence: TGTGCCAGCAGTCCTACAGGGGGCGGAAGCACAGATACGCAGTATTTT. It translates to CASSPTGGGSTDTQYF.

V gene TRBV5-1 combines with J gene TRBJ2-3, with 9 bases fitting TRBD2. The CDR3 contains 17 residues. CDR1 and CDR2 (germline): SGHRS, YFSETQ. The trim removed 0 bases at V and 2 bases at J, leaving 7 bases unmatched. CDR3 coding DNA: TGCGCCAGCAGCTTGGATGGTGCTAGCGGGATCACAGATACGCAGTATTTT. Translated: CASSLDGASGITDTQYF. The full variable domain, with the rest looked up from reference TRBV5-1 and TRBJ2-3, is KAGVTQTPRYLIKTRGQQVTLSCSPISGHRSVSWYQQTPGQGLQFLFEYFSETQRNKGNFPGRFSGRQFSNSRSEMNVSTLELGDSALYLCASSLDGASGITDTQYFGPGTRLTVL.

The chain is built from TRBV19 and TRBJ1-1, with a weak D call TRBD1 (6 bases). The CDR3 has 17 residues. CDR1 LNHDA and CDR2 SQIVND come from the germline V gene (reference sequence). The V end lost 6 bases, the J end lost 3 bases, and 23 bases lay between the germline ends. The CDR3 spells CASRRDIFIRMDTEAFF. Written as DNA, the CDR3 is TGTGCCAGTAGACGGGACATTTTTATTCGTATGGACACTGAAGCTTTCTTT.

The V and J genes are TRBV6-5 and TRBJ2-7, with TRBD1 as a possible D gene (6 bases). From germline, CDR1 is MNHEY and CDR2 SVGAGI. The V and J ends lost 5 bases and 4 bases respectively, with 15 bases between them. The CDR3 loop spans 14 amino acids. In nucleotides, the CDR3 is TGTGCCAGCAGTACGACAGGTCCCAGGTACGAGCAGTACTTC. The encoded protein is CASSTTGPRYEQYF.

The V gene is TRBV6-2 or TRBV6-3, the J gene TRBJ2-1; either TRBD1 or TRBD2 may supply D (6 bases each). Per germline, CDR1 MNHEY and CDR2 SVGEGT. Trimming pared 2 bases from V and 3 bases from J, leaving 11 bases between. The CDR3 spans 15 residues. The CDR3 here is CASSYGGRDYNEQFF. CDR3 in DNA: TGTGCCAGCAGTTACGGGGGGCGGGACTACAATGAGCAGTTCTTC.

V and J are TRBV28 and TRBJ2-7; possible D gene TRBD1, 5 bases. The CDR3 covers 14 residues. V dropped 6 bases and J dropped 2 bases, with 14 bases sitting between them. The germline CDR1 and CDR2 sequences are MDHEN and SYDVKM. This chain's CDR3 is CASSVDSRAYEQYF. The DNA of the CDR3 is TGTGCCAGCAGCGTAGACAGTCGAGCCTACGAGCAGTACTTC.

The genes are TRBV2 and TRBJ1-3, with no clear D. V was trimmed by 7 bases and J by 3 bases, leaving 13 bases between them. CDR1 SNHLY and CDR2 FYNNEI come from the germline V gene. There are 14 residues in the CDR3. The CDR3 sequence is CASNLGGFGNTIYF. The CDR3 DNA sequence: TGTGCCAGCAACCTCGGTGGATTTGGAAACACCATATATTTT.

This chain joins TRBV7-9 and TRBJ1-1; D not certain. Germline assignment: CDR1 SEHNR and CDR2 FQNEAQ (reference sequence). This CDR3 region has 12 residues. V lost 1 base and J 10 bases, leaving 10 bases between the germline ends. CDR3 residues: CASSLGVLTAFF. The DNA for the CDR3 is TGTGCCAGCAGCTTAGGTGTACTAACAGCTTTCTTT. Full variable domain (rest looked up from reference TRBV7-9 and TRBJ1-1): DTGVSQNPRHKITKRGQNVTFRCDPISEHNRLYWYRQTLGQGPEFLTYFQNEAQLEKSRLLSDRFSAERPKGSFSTLEIQRTEQGDSAMYLCASSLGVLTAFFGQGTRLTVV.

The chain carries TRBV6-5 and TRBJ2-5, with 9 bases lining up with TRBD1. This CDR3 has 13 amino acids. Germline trimming cut 9 bases from V and 4 bases from J; bases unmatched to any gene: 6. Germline V CDR1 and CDR2: MNHEY, SVGAGI. CDR3 residues: CASAQGALETQYF. The CDR3 region has the DNA TGTGCCAGTGCACAGGGGGCGTTAGAGACCCAGTACTTC.

The gene calls are TRBV12-3 or TRBV12-4 and TRBJ1-5, with D perhaps matching TRBD1 (6 bases). The CDR3 has 12 residues. V lost 4 bases and J lost 6, with 7 bases in between. The CDR3 protein is CASSSRGQPQHF. The CDR3 nucleotides read TGTGCCAGCAGTTCCAGGGGTCAGCCCCAGCATTTT.

The J gene is TRBJ2-1, the V gene TRBV20-1, with 11 bases fitting TRBD2. This CDR3 contains 17 residues. V shed 3 bases and J 7 bases; nucleotides not matched to a gene: 14. CDR1 and CDR2 from the germline V gene are DFQATT and SNEGSKA (reference sequence). The CDR3 protein is CSASPPLAGGPRNEQFF. The DNA of the CDR3 is TGCAGTGCTAGTCCCCCTTTAGCGGGAGGGCCCCGGAATGAGCAGTTCTTC.

This clone was seen a handful of times. V usage is TRBV7-8 and J usage is TRBJ1-2, with D tentatively TRBD1 (6 bases). In germline, CDR1 is SGHVS, CDR2 FQNEAQ. Trimming removed 2 bases from V and 2 bases from J, with 12 bases in between. The CDR3 runs to 15 residues. The CDR3 DNA is TGTGCCAGCAGCTTATTCGAAACAGGGAACTATGGCTACACCTTC. Its translation is CASSLFETGNYGYTF.

The chain combines TRBV5-4 with TRBJ2-3, with D possibly matching TRBD2 (5 bases). V was cut by 6 bases and J by 4 bases, with 9 bases left in between. From germline, CDR1 is SGHNT and CDR2 YYREEE (reference sequence). The CDR3 runs 12 residues. DNA for the CDR3: TGTGCCAGCACTAGCTCGTCAGATACGCAGTATTTT. Protein: CASTSSSDTQYF. The entire variable domain, with the rest obtained from reference TRBV5-4 and TRBJ2-3, is as follows: ETGVTQSPTHLIKTRGQQVTLRCSSQSGHNTVSWYQQALGQGPQFIFQYYREEENGRGNFPPRFSGLQFPNYSSELNVNALELDDSALYLCASTSSSDTQYFGPGTRLTVL.

V is TRBV7-2 and J is TRBJ2-2, with 7 bases identical to TRBD1. V dropped 5 bases and J dropped 4; count of bases not matched to a gene: 4. CDR1 and CDR2 from the germline V gene are SGHTA and FQGNSA. CDR3 length: 14 residues. CDR3 bases: TGTGCCAGCAGCCCAGGGGGTGTCACCGGGGAGCTGTTTTTT. Translation: CASSPGGVTGELFF.

V and J are TRBV6-5 and TRBJ1-6; 7 nucleotides line up with TRBD1. Unmatched junction bases numbered 8, after V lost 6 bases and J lost 6 bases. CDR1 and CDR2 from the germline V gene are MNHEY and SVGAGI. The CDR3 totals 15 residues. The DNA for the CDR3 is TGTGCCAGCAGACCGTTCAGGGGGGGTAATTCACCCCTCCACTTT. It translates to CASRPFRGGNSPLHF.

This clone was seen just once. The rearrangement links TRBV7-9 to TRBJ2-5; D remains unclear. Germline CDR1 SEHNR, CDR2 FQNEAQ (reference sequence). Trimming took 2 bases from V and 4 from J, leaving 11 bases between them. The CDR3 is 14 amino acids. As DNA, the CDR3 is TGTGCCAGCAGCTTAATCCGGGTTGGAGAGACCCAGTACTTC. Translating it yields CASSLIRVGETQYF.